This T cell receptor (beta chain) was identified in a study of shared clonotypes between healthy human individuals. Profiling relied on immunoSEQ multiplex PCR, and the TCRdb table lists in-frame clones only, not all of them. The sample contains about 320,000 clones, around 87% of which appear only once. The germline gives CDR1 MGHRA, CDR2 YSYEKL. Trimming cost V 3 bases and J 5 bases; bases outside gene matches: 9. CDR3 length equals 16 residues. The specimen was memory CD8+ T cells sorted from blood. Regarding subset: CD45RO+ cells pooled with CCR7-negative TemRA cells. This TCR derives from a man younger than 30 in good health. This chain joins TRBV4-1 and TRBJ2-7, with TRBD1 matching over 11 bases. The CDR3 sequence: CASSHLDGQGANEQYF. CDR3 DNA: TGCGCCAGCAGCCACCTAGACGGACAGGGGGCCAACGAGCAGTACTTC.